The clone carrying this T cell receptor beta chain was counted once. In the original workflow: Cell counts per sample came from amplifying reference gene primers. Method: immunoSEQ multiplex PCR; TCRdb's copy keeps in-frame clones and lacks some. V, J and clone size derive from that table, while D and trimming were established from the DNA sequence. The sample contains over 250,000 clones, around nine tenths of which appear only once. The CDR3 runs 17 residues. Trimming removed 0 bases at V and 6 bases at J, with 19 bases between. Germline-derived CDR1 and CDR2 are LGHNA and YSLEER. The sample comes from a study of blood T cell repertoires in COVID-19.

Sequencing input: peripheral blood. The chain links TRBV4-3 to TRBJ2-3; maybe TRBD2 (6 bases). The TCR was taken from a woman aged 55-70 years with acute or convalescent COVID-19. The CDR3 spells CASSQDGTGASPDTQYF. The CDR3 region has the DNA TGCGCCAGCAGCCAAGATGGAACGGGAGCTAGTCCGGATACGCAGTATTTT.